Below, 18 T cell receptor beta chains from the same sample are listed, as sequenced in a study of metastatic and nonmetastatic thyroid tumors. Through MiXCR, TCRdb re-clonotyped the PCR reads. The sample shows roughly 30,000 clones, about 30% of them seen only once. Thyroid surgery had not been preceded by any treatment in any patient. Sequenced: blood. All receptors come from a female donor with papillary thyroid cancer or a benign thyroid nodule (not recorded which). Some clones in this sample may be carry-over from other donors' samples.

This clone is medium-sized (0.01 to 0.1%) in the sample. The chain is built from TRBV19 and TRBJ2-7, with D perhaps assigned TRBD1 or TRBD2 (6 bases each). The germline CDR1 and CDR2 sequences are LNHDA and SQIVND (reference sequence). The length of the CDR3 is 15 residues. The V end lost 5 bases, the J end lost 3 bases, and 17 bases lay between the germline ends. CDR3 sequence reads: CASSSAEGDIYEQYF. As DNA, the CDR3 is TGTGCCAGTAGTTCGGCGGAGGGGGACATCTACGAGCAGTACTTC.

The chain couples TRBV11-2 to TRBJ2-3; D may be TRBD1 (5 bases). Trimming cost V 0 bases and J 0 bases, with 13 bases left between them. The CDR3 sequence is 17 residues long. Germline V gives CDR1 SGHAT, CDR2 FQNNGV. The CDR3 DNA reads as TGTGCCAGCAGCTTAGATGGTTGGGGCGCCAGCACAGATACGCAGTATTTT. Protein product: CASSLDGWGASTDTQYF.

This clone was observed many times. The genes are TRBV13 and TRBJ2-1; no firm D call. V was cut by 3 bases and J by 8 bases, with 8 bases left in between. There are 12 residues in the CDR3. Germline V gene sequence: CDR1 PRHDT, CDR2 FYEKMQ (reference sequence). The CDR3 here is CASSFRSYEQFF. CDR3 DNA sequence: TGTGCCAGCAGCTTTCGGAGCTATGAGCAGTTCTTC.

The chain couples TRBV11-2 to TRBJ2-7, with 9 bases that match TRBD2. Germline CDR1 is SGHAT and CDR2 is FQNNGV. The CDR3 spans 19 residues. The junction had 22 bases not matched to a gene; V was cut back by 5 bases and J by 5 bases. CDR3 sequence: CASSPTPIWREGQNDEQYF. The CDR3 DNA is TGTGCCAGCAGCCCGACCCCTATCTGGCGGGAGGGACAGAACGACGAGCAGTACTTC. The whole variable domain, filled in from reference TRBV11-2 and TRBJ2-7, reads EAGVAQSPRYKIIEKRQSVAFWCNPISGHATLYWYQQILGQGPKLLIQFQNNGVVDDSQLPKDRFSAERLKGVDSTLKIQPAKLEDSAVYLCASSPTPIWREGQNDEQYFGPGTRLTVT.

This clone was seen a single time. The junction differs from germline at one of its ends, possibly a read error. This chain connects TRBV5-1 to TRBJ1-3, with a weak D call TRBD1 (6 bases). Germline V lookup: CDR1 SGHRS, CDR2 YFSETQ. The CDR3 is 18 residues long. CDR3 sequence reads: CASSVRGLPGHSGNTIYF. CDR3 DNA sequence: TGCGCGAGCAGCGTCAGGGGTTTACCGGGCCACTCTGGAAACACCATATATTTT.

As for this clone: This could be a read error, since a much larger clone is one nucleotide away. Likely a read error: the CDR3 ends without its conserved phenylalanine or tryptophan. The CDR3 is CASRLAGGANEQFL. DNA for the CDR3: TGTGCCAGCAGGCTGGCGGGAGGCGCAAATGAGCAGTTCCTC. This chain links TRBV5-6 with TRBJ2-1; 8 nucleotides align to TRBD2. Germline lookup yields CDR1 SGHDT and CDR2 YYEEEE. The CDR3 is 14 amino acids. The V gene end was trimmed by 5 bases and the J gene end by 7 bases; junction bases not matched to a gene: 8.

This clone was recorded many times. This sequence joins TRBV11-2 and TRBJ2-1; D may be TRBD2 (5 bases). Germline values: CDR1 SGHAT, CDR2 FQNNGV. V shed 5 bases and J shed 5 bases, with 7 bases lying between them. This CDR3 comprises 12 residues. CDR3 in DNA: TGTGCCAGCAGCATCGGGAACAATGAGCAGTTCTTC. This gives the protein CASSIGNNEQFF.

About this clone: It may be a read error: a sequence one base away is much more abundant. This sequence joins TRBV20-1 and TRBJ2-1, with D maybe TRBD2 (6 bases). Germline V lookup: CDR1 DFQATT, CDR2 SNEGSKA (reference sequence). The CDR3 consists of 16 residues. The CDR3: CSARGTGLRSYYEQFF. CDR3 nucleotide sequence: TGCAGTGCTAGAGGTACGGGACTGCGCTCCTACTATGAGCAGTTCTTC.

The table lists this clone with a few counts. Germline is not matched at one junction end, which may reflect a read error. The chain combines TRBV6-1 with TRBJ1-1; possibly TRBD1 for D (5 bases). Germline V lookup: CDR1 MNHNS, CDR2 SASEGT. The CDR3 is made up of 12 amino acids. Written as DNA, the CDR3 is TGTGTCAGCAGCTCCGGGGCAAATGAAGCTTTCTTT. It translates to CVSSSGANEAFF.

The J gene is TRBJ2-7, the V gene TRBV24-1, with D possibly being TRBD1 or TRBD2 (5 bases each). The CDR3 covers 15 residues. V was pared by 7 bases and J by 4 bases, with 19 bases between. The germline V gene encodes CDR1 KGHDR and CDR2 SFDVKD. CDR3 protein: CATSKDRDGSYEQYF. The DNA for the CDR3 is TGTGCCACCAGCAAAGACCGGGACGGAAGTTACGAGCAGTACTTC.

The chain joins TRBV30 to TRBJ1-1, with D uncertain. V was trimmed by 1 base and J by 1 base, leaving 10 bases between them. Germline CDR1 is GTSNPN and CDR2 is SVGIG (reference sequence). This CDR3 has 14 amino acids. CDR3 residues: CAWSAGPANTEAFF. The CDR3 region has the DNA TGTGCCTGGAGTGCCGGGCCAGCGAACACTGAAGCTTTCTTT.

Ten or more counts support this clone. This chain uses TRBV18 with TRBJ2-3; D is undetermined. From germline, CDR1 is KGHSH and CDR2 LQKENI. The CDR3 covers 13 residues. Trimming shortened V by 8 bases and J by 0 bases, and 9 bases separated the two germline ends. This CDR3 reads CASRPDSTDTQYF. For the CDR3, the DNA is TGTGCCAGCCGTCCCGACAGCACAGATACGCAGTATTTT.

V gene TRBV20-1 combines with J gene TRBJ2-7, with D tentatively TRBD1 (6 bases). The CDR3 contains 14 residues. Looked up from germline, CDR1 is DFQATT and CDR2 is SNEGSKA (reference sequence). V lost 3 bases and J lost 9, with 21 bases in between. CDR3 DNA sequence: TGCAGTGCTAGCCCAGCGGAACAAAGCAGGGGGCAGTACTTC. It encodes CSASPAEQSRGQYF.

The sample holds many counts of this clone. The chain is built from TRBV5-1 and TRBJ1-1, with D unresolved. The CDR3 is 14 residues long. With 4 bases removed from V and 1 base from J, the gap between germline ends came to 11 bases. The germline V gene encodes CDR1 SGHRS and CDR2 YFSETQ. This CDR3 is CASSLLDGNTEAFF. CDR3 coding DNA: TGCGCCAGCAGCCTTCTGGACGGGAACACTGAAGCTTTCTTT.

The chain carries TRBV20-1 and TRBJ1-1; no clear D gene. Germline V gene lookup returns CDR1 DFQATT and CDR2 SNEGSKA (reference sequence). Trimming cost V 0 bases and J 3 bases, with 8 bases left between them. The CDR3 contains 13 residues. Here the CDR3 DNA reads TGCAGTGCTAGAGAAGACAAGTACACTGAAGCTTTCTTT. It is translated as CSAREDKYTEAFF.

This rearrangement joins TRBV11-2 to TRBJ2-3, with TRBD1 identical over 9 bases. The V and J ends lost 4 bases and 1 base, in that order; junction bases with no gene match: 3. The CDR3 spans 15 residues. Germline V gene data show CDR1 as SGHAT and CDR2 as FQNNGV. The CDR3, as DNA: TGTGCCAGCAGCTCCTGGGACAGGGGCACAGATACGCAGTATTTT. Protein: CASSSWDRGTDTQYF.

This clone was detected ten times or more. This chain links TRBV10-2 with TRBJ1-1; TRBD1 matches at 7 bases. Germline-derived CDR1 and CDR2 are WSHSY and SAAADI. The CDR3 extends over 13 amino acids. V shed 7 bases and J 3 bases; nucleotides not matched to a gene: 5. The DNA for the CDR3 is TGCGCCAGCATCGGACAGGACGACACTGAAGCTTTCTTT. Translation gives CASIGQDDTEAFF.

This clone has at least ten counts. The chain links TRBV6-2 or TRBV6-3 to TRBJ2-7; TRBD2 matches at 7 bases. Germline CDR1 is MNHEY and CDR2 is SVGEGT. V lost 2 bases, J lost 5 bases, and 0 bases stayed unmatched. The CDR3 has 12 amino acids. The chain's CDR3 is CASSYSGDEQYF. Here the CDR3 DNA reads TGTGCCAGCAGTTACAGCGGGGACGAGCAGTACTTC.